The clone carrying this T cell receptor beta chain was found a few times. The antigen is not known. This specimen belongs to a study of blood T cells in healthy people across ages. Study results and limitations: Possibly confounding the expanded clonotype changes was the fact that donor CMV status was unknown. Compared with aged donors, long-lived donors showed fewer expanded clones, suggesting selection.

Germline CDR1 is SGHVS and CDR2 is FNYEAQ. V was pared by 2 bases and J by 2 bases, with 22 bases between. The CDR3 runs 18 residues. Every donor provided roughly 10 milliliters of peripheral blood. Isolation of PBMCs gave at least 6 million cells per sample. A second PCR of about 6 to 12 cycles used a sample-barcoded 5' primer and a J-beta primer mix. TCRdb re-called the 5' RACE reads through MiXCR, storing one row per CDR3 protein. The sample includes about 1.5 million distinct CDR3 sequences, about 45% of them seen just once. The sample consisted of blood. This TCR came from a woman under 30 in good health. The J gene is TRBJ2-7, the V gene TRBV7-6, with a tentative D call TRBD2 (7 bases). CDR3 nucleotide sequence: TGTGCCAGCAGCTTAAGTGTGGGGGGGGCAGACTCACCCTACGAGCAGTACTTC. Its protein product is CASSLSVGGADSPYEQYF. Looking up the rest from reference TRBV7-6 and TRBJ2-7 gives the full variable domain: GAGVSQSPRYKVTKRGQDVALRCDPISGHVSLYWYRQALGQGPEFLTYFNYEAQQDKSGLPNDRFSAERPEGSISTLTIQRTEQRDSAMYRCASSLSVGGADSPYEQYFGPGTRLTVT.